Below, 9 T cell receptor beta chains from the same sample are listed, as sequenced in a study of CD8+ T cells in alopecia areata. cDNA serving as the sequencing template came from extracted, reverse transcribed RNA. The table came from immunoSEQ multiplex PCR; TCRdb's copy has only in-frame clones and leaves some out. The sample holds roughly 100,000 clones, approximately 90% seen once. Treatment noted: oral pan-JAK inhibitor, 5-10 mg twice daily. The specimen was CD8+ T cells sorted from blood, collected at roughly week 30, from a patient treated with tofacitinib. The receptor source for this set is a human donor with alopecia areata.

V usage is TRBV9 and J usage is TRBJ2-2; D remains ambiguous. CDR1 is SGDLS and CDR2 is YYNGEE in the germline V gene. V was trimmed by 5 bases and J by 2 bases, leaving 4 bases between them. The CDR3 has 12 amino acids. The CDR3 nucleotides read TGTGCCAGCAGGGAAAACACCGGGGAGCTGTTTTTT. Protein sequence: CASRENTGELFF. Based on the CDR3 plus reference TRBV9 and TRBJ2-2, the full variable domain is DSGVTQTPKHLITATGQRVTLRCSPRSGDLSVYWYQQSLDQGLQFLIQYYNGEERAKGNILERFSAQQFPDLHSELNLSSLELGDSALYFCASRENTGELFFGEGSRLTVL.

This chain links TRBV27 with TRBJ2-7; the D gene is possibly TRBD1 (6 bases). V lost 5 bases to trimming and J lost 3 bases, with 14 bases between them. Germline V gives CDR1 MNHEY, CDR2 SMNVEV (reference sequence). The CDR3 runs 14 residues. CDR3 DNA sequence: TGTGCCAGCAGTCCGACAGGTACCGGCTACGAGCAGTACTTC. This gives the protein CASSPTGTGYEQYF.

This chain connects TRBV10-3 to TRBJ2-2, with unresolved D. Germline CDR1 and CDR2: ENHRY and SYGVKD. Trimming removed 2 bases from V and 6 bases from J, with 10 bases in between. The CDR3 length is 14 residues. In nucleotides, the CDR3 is TGTGCCATCAGTGAGGTGGGCTCTCCCGGGGAGCTGTTTTTT. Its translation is CAISEVGSPGELFF.

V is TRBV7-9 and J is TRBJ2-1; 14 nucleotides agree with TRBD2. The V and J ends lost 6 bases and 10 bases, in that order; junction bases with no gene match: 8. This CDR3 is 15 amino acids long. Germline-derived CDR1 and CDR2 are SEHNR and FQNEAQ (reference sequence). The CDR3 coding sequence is TGTGCCAGCAGTAATACGGGACTAGCGGGAGACGAGCAGTTCTTC. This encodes CASSNTGLAGDEQFF.

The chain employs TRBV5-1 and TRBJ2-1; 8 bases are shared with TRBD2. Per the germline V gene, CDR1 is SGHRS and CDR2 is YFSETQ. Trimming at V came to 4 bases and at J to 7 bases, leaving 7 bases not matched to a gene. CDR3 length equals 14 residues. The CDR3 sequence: CASSGSGSLNEQFF. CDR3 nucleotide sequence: TGCGCCAGCAGCGGCAGCGGGAGTCTAAATGAGCAGTTCTTC.

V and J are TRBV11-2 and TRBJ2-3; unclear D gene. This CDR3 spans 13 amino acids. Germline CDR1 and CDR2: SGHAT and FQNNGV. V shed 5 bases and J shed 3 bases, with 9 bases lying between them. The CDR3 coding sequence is TGTGCCAGCAGCCCCACCCGTACAGATACGCAGTATTTT. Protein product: CASSPTRTDTQYF.

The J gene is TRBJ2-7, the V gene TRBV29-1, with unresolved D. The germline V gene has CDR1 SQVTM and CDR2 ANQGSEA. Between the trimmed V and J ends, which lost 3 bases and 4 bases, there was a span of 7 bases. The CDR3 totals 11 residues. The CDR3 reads CSVESAYEQYF. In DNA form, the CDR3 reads TGCAGCGTTGAGTCCGCTTACGAGCAGTACTTC.

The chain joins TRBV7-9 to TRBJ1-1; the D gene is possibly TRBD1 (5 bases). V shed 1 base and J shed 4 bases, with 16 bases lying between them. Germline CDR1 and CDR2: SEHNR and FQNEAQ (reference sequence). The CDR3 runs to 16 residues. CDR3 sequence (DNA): TGTGCCAGCAGCTTAGGTCAGGGTGTCCGGGCCACTGAAGCTTTCTTT. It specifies CASSLGQGVRATEAFF.

As DNA, the CDR3 is TGTGCCAGCAGGCCAAAAGACAGGGTCTATGGCTACACCTTC. Translation: CASRPKDRVYGYTF. The chain uses TRBV27 and TRBJ1-2; TRBD1 agrees at 7 bases. There are 14 residues in the CDR3. Germline lookup yields CDR1 MNHEY and CDR2 SMNVEV (reference sequence). The ends lost 6 bases at V and 4 bases at J; junction bases unmatched: 8.